This TCR beta chain was identified during a study of beta chain features in type 1 diabetes (dated by TCRdb to 2016 to 2018). General notes on the study: No differences in mean age, gender distribution, total cell number or subset yield were found between patients and healthy donors. A total of 107,917,701 sorted cells were examined across all samples, and the number of cells per subset was strongly correlated with RNA yield. Naive and central memory subsets were obtained from all 30 or so donors, but regulatory and stem cell-like memory subsets were isolated from only 8 patients and 8 healthy donors. The study compared TCRB repertoires of sorted circulating CD4+ T cell subsets between recently diagnosed type 1 diabetes patients and matched healthy donors. Findings and caveats that apply to the study as a whole: Only small numbers of individuals were included in the HLA sub-analyses, which left unresolved whether HLA type had any influence on TCRB rearrangement. PCR might favor shorter templates, but patient and control samples were amplified and corrected together, so any skew would affect both groups equally. Naive, central memory and regulatory TCRB repertoires appeared to be more similar among patients than among healthy donors. At VDJ recombination sites, type 1 diabetes patients had fewer insertions and more deleted nucleotides, which implies abnormalities in thymic rearrangement. A moderate but significant shortening of TCRB CDR3 length was observed in type 1 diabetes patients in all four CD4+ subsets. Because cDNA rather than genomic DNA was sequenced, highly expressing activated cells could have been over-represented, although no difference in activation and CD3 levels was found between groups.

The CDR1 and CDR2 encoded by the germline V gene (reference sequence) are GTSNPN and SVGIG. V sheds 1 base and J sheds 2 bases, leaving 7 bases between their ends. Taken from cysteine to phenylalanine, the CDR3 has 13 residues. Of the read, only the CDR3 DNA is kept; its 39 bases are in frame from base 1. From each donor, a single peripheral blood sample of about 110 mL on average was drawn into heparinised tubes. Using a panel that included CD45RO, CCR7, CD25, CD127, CD95 and CD27, naive, central memory, regulatory and stem cell-like memory CD4+ T cells were sorted on a BD FACSAria II. A purity above 98% was achieved for all sorted populations. PBMCs were isolated immediately by Lymphoprep density gradient centrifugation and stained directly without culture. So that batch effects would be minimized, each experiment stained and sorted samples in pairs, pairing one healthy donor with one patient. The entire isolated RNA was reverse transcribed using the High Capacity cDNA Reverse Transcription Kit, and thus expressed TCRB transcripts were sequenced. Deep immunoSEQ sequencing was performed on naive, central memory and regulatory T cell samples, with an average of around 3.5 million total reads per sample. Sorted cells were lysed in RLT buffer, and RNA was extracted using DNase-treated RNeasy Micro or Mini kits according to cell number. Each cell subset was processed separately to prevent cross-contamination, with patient and healthy donor samples processed together. Using the immunoSEQ multiplex PCR, TCRB sequences were amplified from cDNA into 87-bp fragments spanning the CDR3 region. Sequencing of the amplicons was performed on the Illumina HiSeq platform. In the paper's pipeline: PCR bias was computationally corrected using synthetic template baselines, reads within Hamming distance 2 were collapsed, and singletons that could not be merged were discarded. Reads were aligned against IMGT so that V, D and J genes, CDR3 length and insertions or deletions at six rearrangement sites could be assigned. Within each subset, clonotype counts were normalized to sorted cell number, and only after that were true diversity and Gini coefficients computed with the tcR R package. Repertoire sharing was quantified using the overlap coefficient calculated on TCRB nucleotide sequences. Out-of-frame TCRB sequences from naive cells were analyzed to stand in for the pre-selection repertoire. TCRdb provides this immuneACCESS table in a form limited to in-frame rearrangements. Some clones are lacking; in checked studies, under half of them reflect an unresolved V gene, and why the rest are absent is not known. The V and J calls and clone size are taken from that table; D and trimming were inferred from the DNA. The table for this sample lists roughly 230,000 clones; roughly 9.6% of them were counted only once. 0.03% to 0.04% of the sample is held by the ten biggest clonotypes.

This clone came up a few times. Its antigen remains unidentified. No per-base quality is available; no much larger clone lies one base away. The chain uses TRBV30 and TRBJ2-3; TRBD1 is perhaps the D gene, given 5 matching bases. The sequencing input was naive CD4+ T cells from blood. The label giving this sample's cell subset or site can be read as: true naive CD4+ T cells. The TCR sequence derives from a woman between 18 and 29 years old in good health. DNA sequence: TGTGCCTGGAGTGCCAGGGTCACAGATACGCAGTATTTT. This is translated as CAWSARVTDTQYF.